This is a list of T cell receptor beta chains from one sample in a study of T cell changes during pregnancy in multiple sclerosis. Profiled with immunoSEQ multiplex PCR; TCRdb holds only in-frame clones, not every one. The sample yields around 60,000 clones, about 89% seen once. Material: peripheral blood, obtained in the first trimester of pregnancy. These receptor sequences come from a female donor with multiple sclerosis, enrolled in a pregnancy study. Both conserved end residues are part of each CDR3. D genes are given only for firm matches. Only some rows state a clone size, as once, few, many or a class for expanded clones.

>TRBJ2-7|NA|NA|TRBV7-2
TGTGCCAGCAGCCCACTCGACAGGATCTCGGACGAGCAGTACTTC
CASSPLDRISDEQYF
>TRBJ1-1|NA|TRBD1|TRBV5-6
TGTGCCAGCAGCTTGGCTGGCCAGGGGGCCACTGAAGCTTTCTTT
CASSLAGQGATEAFF
>TRBJ1-2|few|NA|TRBV28
TGTGCCAGCAGTTCCCCCCTGTCTGGCTACACCTTC
CASSSPLSGYTF
>TRBJ2-1|NA|NA|TRBV10-2
TGCGCCAGCAGTGCCACCGGTCCCGGGGAGAATGAGCAGTTCTTC
CASSATGPGENEQFF
>TRBJ2-7|NA|NA|TRBV19
TGTGCCAGTAGAGGGGGTCATCTCTGGGAGCAGTACTTC
CASRGGHLWEQYF
>TRBJ2-7|NA|TRBD1|TRBV19
TGTGCCAGTAGTATCATTCCAGGGGGCGGCGAGCAGTACTTC
CASSIIPGGGEQYF
>TRBJ1-5|NA|NA|TRBV5-6
TGTGCCAGCAGCCAAGGGGGTCGCAGTCAGCCCCAGCATTTT
CASSQGGRSQPQHF
>TRBJ1-2|NA|NA|TRBV21-1
TGTGCCAGCAGCCGAGGGGACAGTCATAACTATGGCTACACCTTC
CASSRGDSHNYGYTF
>TRBJ1-1|NA|NA|TRBV19
TGTGCCAGTAGTAGGGCAGGGGCCGAGGACACTGAAGCTTTCTTT
CASSRAGAEDTEAFF
>TRBJ2-1|once|NA|TRBV25-1
TGTGCCAGCACCAGGGGAGGGGTGGCTGAGCAGTTCTTC
CASTRGGVAEQFF
>TRBJ1-5|NA|TRBD1|TRBV2
TGTGCCAGCAGTGAAGTAGGGGGCAGTCAGCCCCAGCATTTT
CASSEVGGSQPQHF
>TRBJ2-5|NA|TRBD2|TRBV9
TGTGCCAGCAGCTCACTGGGCAGCGGGAGGCTGACCCCAGAGACCCAGTACTTC
CASSSLGSGRLTPETQYF
>TRBJ1-2|NA|TRBD1|TRBV4-3
TGCGCCAGCAGCCACGCCCGACAGGGACGCTATGGCTACACCTTC
CASSHARQGRYGYTF
>TRBJ2-2|NA|NA|TRBV5-1
TGCGCCAGCGGCCAGGTGGGGGGGAACACCGGGGAGCTGTTTTTT
CASGQVGGNTGELFF
>TRBJ1-5|NA|NA|TRBV9
TGTGCCAGCAGCGTAAACGGGGGGAATCAGCCCCAGCATTTT
CASSVNGGNQPQHF
>TRBJ1-2|NA|NA|TRBV19
TGTGCCAGTAGTATCGGGGTGCGAACTAGCGGCTACACCTTC
CASSIGVRTSGYTF
>TRBJ1-1|few|NA|TRBV11-2
TGTGCCAGCAGTAGGGGGGGGATTCTGAACACTGAAGCTTTCTTT
CASSRGGILNTEAFF
>TRBJ1-1|NA|NA|TRBV19
TGTGCCAGTAGTATAGACGGAGGGAACACTGAAGCTTTCTTT
CASSIDGGNTEAFF
>TRBJ2-7|NA|TRBD2|TRBV27
TGTGCCAGCAGTTTTATAGGAAGCGGGATTACCTACGAGCAGTACTTC
CASSFIGSGITYEQYF
>TRBJ2-5|NA|NA|TRBV19
TGTGCCAGTAGTATGGTGGGGGGTGAGACCCAGTACTTC
CASSMVGGETQYF
>TRBJ2-2|NA|NA|TRBV7-2
TGTGCCAGCAGCTTACAGGGCTCGAACACCGGGGAGCTGTTTTTT
CASSLQGSNTGELFF
>TRBJ1-1|once|TRBD1|TRBV18
TGTGCCAGCTCCCTGGACAGGGTGAACACTGAAGCTTTCTTT
CASSLDRVNTEAFF
>TRBJ2-7|NA|TRBD2|TRBV11-1
TGTGCCAGCAGCCAGCCCCAGGGAGGGATCGAGCAGTACTTC
CASSQPQGGIEQYF
>TRBJ1-2|NA|NA|TRBV9
TGTGCCAGCAGCCAACTTGTACAGCTCTATGGCTACACCTTC
CASSQLVQLYGYTF
>TRBJ2-3|NA|TRBD1|TRBV7-7
TGTGCCAGCAGCTTAGGGACAGGGTTGCCAGATACGCAGTATTTT
CASSLGTGLPDTQYF
>TRBJ1-2|few|TRBD1|TRBV13
TGTGCCAGCAGCTTTGGGGCCAGGGGGCGAGGCTATGGCTACACCTTC
CASSFGARGRGYGYTF
>TRBJ2-2|NA|NA|TRBV9
TGTGCCAGCAGCGAAATGGGGGCTTCAGGCACCGGGGAGCTGTTTTTT
CASSEMGASGTGELFF
>TRBJ1-2|NA|TRBD1|TRBV2
TGTGCCAGCAGAGAACAGGGGGCGCTTGGCTACACCTTC
CASREQGALGYTF
>TRBJ1-1|NA|TRBD1|TRBV19
TGTGCCAGTAGGACGACAGGGGACACTGAAGCTTTCTTT
CASRTTGDTEAFF
>TRBJ1-4|NA|TRBD1|TRBV2
TGTGCCAGCAGTCCGACAGGGAACAATGAAAAACTGTTTTTT
CASSPTGNNEKLFF
>TRBJ2-5|NA|NA|TRBV29-1
TGCAGCGCTATTACCGCCCTTGGAGAGACCCAGTACTTC
CSAITALGETQYF
>TRBJ2-7|NA|TRBD1|TRBV5-4
TGTGCCAGCAGCATCGGACAGGGATACTTCTACGAGCAGTACTTC
CASSIGQGYFYEQYF
>TRBJ2-7|NA|NA|TRBV30
TGTGCCGGGGGCGCCCAACGGGGAGACGGAAGTCCCTACGAGCAGTACTTC
CAGGAQRGDGSPYEQYF
>TRBJ2-3|NA|NA|TRBV28
TGTGCCAGCAGATACCAGGGGCTCGGGGATACGCAGTATTTT
CASRYQGLGDTQYF
>TRBJ1-2|NA|TRBD1|TRBV27
TGTGCCAGCAGTTTCGGGACAGCTAACTATGGCTACACCTTC
CASSFGTANYGYTF
>TRBJ1-1|NA|NA|TRBV11-3
TGTGCCAGCAGCTTAGAGCGGGGTAGGGACACTGAAGCTTTCTTT
CASSLERGRDTEAFF
>TRBJ2-3|NA|NA|TRBV4-2
TGTGCCAGCAGCCACCCTAGGGGCGCGAGCACAGATACGCAGTATTTT
CASSHPRGASTDTQYF
>TRBJ2-7|NA|NA|TRBV5-1
TGCGCCAGCAGCTTTCATACTCAGGCCCACGAGCAGTACTTC
CASSFHTQAHEQYF
>TRBJ2-7|NA|TRBD2|TRBV19
TGTGCCAGCCGTACTAGCGGGACCTACGAGCAGTACTTC
CASRTSGTYEQYF
>TRBJ2-7|NA|NA|TRBV11-2
TGTGCCAGCAGCCTTTGGGGGGGCCCCAAACCTTCCTACGAGCAGTACTTC
CASSLWGGPKPSYEQYF
>TRBJ1-3|NA|NA|TRBV5-1
TGCGCCAGCAGCTTGGCCGAGTTTGCGCTCTCTGGAAACACCATATATTTT
CASSLAEFALSGNTIYF
>TRBJ2-3|once|NA|TRBV30
TGTGCCTGGAGTGTACTTGAGGCGCCCCCGACCCCGCAGTATTTT
CAWSVLEAPPTPQYF
>TRBJ1-6|few|NA|TRBV30
TGTGCCTGGAGTCAGGAGGATAATTCACCCCTCCACTTT
CAWSQEDNSPLHF
>TRBJ2-3|NA|TRBD2|TRBV9
TGTGCCAGCAGCGTAGGAGCGGGAGGTGGAACAGATACGCAGTATTTT
CASSVGAGGGTDTQYF
>TRBJ1-6|few|TRBD1|TRBV9
TGTGCCAGCAGGTCCGGGACAGGGAAATCACCCCTCCACTTT
CASRSGTGKSPLHF
>TRBJ1-1|NA|NA|TRBV6-4
TGTGCCAGCAGTGCAAGCTTCTCGAACACTGAAGCTTTCTTT
CASSASFSNTEAFF
>TRBJ1-4|NA|NA|TRBV29-1
TGCAGCGTTACGAGGGATGAAAAACTGTTTTTT
CSVTRDEKLFF
>TRBJ2-6|NA|TRBD2|TRBV10-3
TGTGCCACCCCGGCGGGGGGAGTTCACTCTGGGGCCAACGTCCTGACTTTC
CATPAGGVHSGANVLTF
>TRBJ1-2|NA|NA|TRBV30
TGTGCCTGGAGCCTAGGAGGGGCCTATGGCTACACCTTC
CAWSLGGAYGYTF
>TRBJ1-3|few|NA|TRBV30
TGTGCCCGACAGAGCTCTGGAAACACCATATATTTT
CARQSSGNTIYF
>TRBJ2-1|NA|TRBD1|TRBV14
TGTGCCAGCAGCCAAGAAAGGTTAGGACAGGGGATCTACAATGAGCAGTTCTTC
CASSQERLGQGIYNEQFF
>TRBJ1-2|NA|TRBD1|TRBV5-6
TGTGCCAGCAGTAGGCGACAGGGGGCTGACTATGGCTACACCTTC
CASSRRQGADYGYTF
>TRBJ1-2|NA|NA|TRBV2
TGTGCCAGCAGTCCACCTCGTTTGGAGGACTATGGCTACACCTTC
CASSPPRLEDYGYTF
>TRBJ2-5|NA|TRBD2|TRBV7-2
TGTGCCAGCAGCCTAACTAGCGGGGACAACAAAGAGACCCAGTACTTC
CASSLTSGDNKETQYF
>TRBJ2-3|once|TRBD2|TRBV4-1
TGCGCCAGCAGCCAAGAGACCACTCGCGGGGGGGCAGCAGATACGCAGTATTTT
CASSQETTRGGAADTQYF